One and the same sample provided the 3 T cell receptor beta chains below, sequenced in a study of identical twins. TCRdb passed the 5' RACE reads through MiXCR, listing each CDR3 protein once. This table holds around 690,000 distinct CDR3 sequences, about 20% found once. This sample was shared with a second study, whose subject was T cells expressing NK-cell markers.

Material: PBMCs. The source is a woman between 18 and 29 years old in good health.

This clonotype was counted ten times or more. The chain uses TRBV5-6 and TRBJ2-2, with D hard to call. Germline CDR1 is SGHDT and CDR2 is YYEEEE. The CDR3 length is 14 residues. Trimming stripped 0 bases from V and 5 bases from J, with 8 bases between. The chain's CDR3 is CASSLGSGTGELFF. The CDR3 DNA is TGTGCCAGCAGCTTGGGTTCGGGTACCGGGGAGCTGTTTTTT.

The genes are TRBV7-9 and TRBJ2-3; possible D gene TRBD2, 6 bases. Germline lookup yields CDR1 SEHNR and CDR2 FQNEAQ (reference sequence). With 1 base removed from V and 5 bases from J, the gap between germline ends came to 13 bases. The CDR3 totals 15 residues. CDR3 loop: CASSLVGGAGDTQYF. In nucleotides, the CDR3 is TGTGCCAGCAGCTTAGTTGGCGGGGCGGGAGATACGCAGTATTTT.

This clonotype appeared many times. The V gene is TRBV20-1, the J gene TRBJ1-2; D uncertain. This CDR3 spans 12 amino acids. Looked up from germline, CDR1 is DFQATT and CDR2 is SNEGSKA (reference sequence). Trimming shortened V by 5 bases and J by 1 base, and 8 bases separated the two germline ends. CDR3: CSAPNDNYGYTF. The CDR3 bases are TGCAGTGCTCCGAATGATAACTATGGCTACACCTTC.